This T cell receptor (beta chain) was documented in a study of Ad26.COV2.S vaccination and SARS-CoV-2 variants. Details on this clone: The antigen is undetermined.

Repertoires were generated with immunoSEQ multiplex PCR, while TCRdb's copy carries only in-frame clones and drops some. The table shows around 340,000 clones, with around nine tenths occurring only once. Indicated treatment: 19 received Ad26.COV2.S at low or high dose, single or two shots; several received placebo; per-sample allocation not given. Collection of the samples took place on day 63 after the first injection of vaccine or placebo. Regarding the study as a whole: From the TCR breadth and depth analyses, total T cell responses may have been underestimated.

Sequenced here: peripheral blood, sampled in a trial of Ad26.COV2.S vaccine versus placebo. The sequence was obtained from a person aged 18-60 years who received the Ad26.COV2.S COVID-19 vaccine or a placebo.

The chain's CDR3 is CASSFVAGDQETQYF. Here the CDR3 DNA reads TGTGCCAGCAGCTTTGTTGCGGGGGACCAAGAGACCCAGTACTTC. This chain uses TRBV7-2 with TRBJ2-5; 7 nucleotides agree with TRBD2. After removal of 3 bases from V and 0 bases from J, the junction contained 4 bases not matched to a gene. CDR3 length equals 15 residues. Germline lookup yields CDR1 SGHTA and CDR2 FQGNSA. Supplemented by reference TRBV7-2 and TRBJ2-5, the full variable domain reads GAGVSQSPSNKVTEKGKDVELRCDPISGHTALYWYRQSLGQGLEFLIYFQGNSAPDKSGLPSDRFSAERTGGSVSTLTIQRTQQEDSAVYLCASSFVAGDQETQYFGPGTRLLVL.